Sequencing of this T cell receptor (beta chain) was carried out in a study of blood T cell repertoires in COVID-19. This clone showed up just once. Profiled with immunoSEQ multiplex PCR; TCRdb holds only in-frame clones, not every one. This table holds 150,000 to 200,000 clones, 88% found once. V lost 0 bases and J 2 bases, leaving 15 bases between the germline ends. CDR3 length: 17 residues. Germline V CDR1 and CDR2: LGHNA, YNFKEQ. Ages ranged from about 18 to 89 years, with residence in about two dozen US areas. The sample comprised PBMCs or T cells enriched from blood (not recorded which). The chain couples TRBV4-2 to TRBJ2-3; D is perhaps TRBD2 (7 bases). The source is a young woman who had recovered from COVID-19. The DNA of the CDR3 is TGTGCCAGCAGCCAAGAAGGACGGGGGGCGCACACAGATACGCAGTATTTT. This sequence encodes CASSQEGRGAHTDTQYF.